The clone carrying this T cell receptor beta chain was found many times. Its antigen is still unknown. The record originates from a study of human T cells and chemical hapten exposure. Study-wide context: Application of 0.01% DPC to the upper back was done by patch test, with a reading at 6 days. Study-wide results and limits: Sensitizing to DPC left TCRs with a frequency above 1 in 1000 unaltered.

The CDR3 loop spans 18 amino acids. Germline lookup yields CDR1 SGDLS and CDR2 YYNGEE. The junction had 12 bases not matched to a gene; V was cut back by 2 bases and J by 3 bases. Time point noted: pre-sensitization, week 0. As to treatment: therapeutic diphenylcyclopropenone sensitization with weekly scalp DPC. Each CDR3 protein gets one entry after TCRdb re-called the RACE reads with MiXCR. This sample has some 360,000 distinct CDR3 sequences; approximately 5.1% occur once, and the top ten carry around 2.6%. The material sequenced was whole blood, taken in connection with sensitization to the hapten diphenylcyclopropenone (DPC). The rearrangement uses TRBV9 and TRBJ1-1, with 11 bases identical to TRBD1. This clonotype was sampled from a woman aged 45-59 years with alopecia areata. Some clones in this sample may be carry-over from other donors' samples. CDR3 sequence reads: CASSVQSGTGGVYTEAFF. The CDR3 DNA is TGTGCCAGCAGCGTTCAAAGCGGGACAGGGGGAGTATACACTGAAGCTTTCTTT.